This T cell receptor beta chain derives from a study of CD8+CD57+ T cells in acquired aplastic anemia. Study details: The study obtained an average of 3.2 ug of DNA from sorted CD4+ and CD8+ cells.

The patients chosen for sequencing had shown expansion of CD8+CD57+ cells (detected by flow cytometry). The diagnosis in all patients was severe acquired aplastic anemia. Among the patients, none had received any therapy at the time of blood sampling. Study-wide points: In CD8+ cells, Simpson's diversity showed no significant difference between patients and controls.

The junction had 13 bases not matched to a gene; V was cut back by 6 bases and J by 9 bases. The CDR3 is made up of 14 amino acids. The TCR beta profiling, which covered VDJ combination and CDR3 sequence, was carried out using genomic DNA as the template. Via MiXCR, TCRdb re-called the reads, giving one row per CDR3 protein. The data contain about 470,000 distinct CDR3 sequences, around 30% of them seen just once; the ten biggest clones take up roughly 0.8%. In this sample, this clonotype turned up many times. Its antigen remains unknown. Sequencing was done on a sample of sorted CD4+, CD8+, or CD8+CD57+ T cells (not recorded which) from PBMCs. The receptor was derived from a human donor with aplastic anemia. J is TRBJ1-2 and V is TRBV12-3 or TRBV12-4; 7 bases are a match to TRBD1. The CDR3 DNA follows: TGTGCCAGCAGCAAACTAGTGACAGGGATACGCTACACCTTC. Its protein is CASSKLVTGIRYTF.